This T cell receptor beta chain was sequenced during a study of T cells in women clearing cervical HPV infection (dated by TCRdb to 2017 to 2018). Regarding the research as a whole: Cases were about 25 women with histologically confirmed HPV16-related CIN3 or worse, including a couple of invasive cancers. For cases, a median interval of roughly 150 days, with an interquartile range of about 90 to 210 days, was observed between lesion detection and blood sampling. Quality controls consisted of five blinded duplicates per group, for a total of approximately 60 samples made up of approximately 50 participants and ten or so replicates. The exploratory proof-of-principle case-control study was nested within the Guanacaste HPV Natural History Study in Costa Rica and compared TCR repertoires across cervical HPV16 outcomes. HLA typing was available for only a few women, so HLA type could not be excluded as a confounder. Blood from cases was drawn at the visit where the lesion was first identified, while blood from controls was drawn once the infection was no longer detected. The parent cohort enrolled 9,800 or so women aged 18 or older in Guanacaste, Costa Rica, during about 1992 to 1994 and followed them for seven to eight years. The 20 to 25 controls were women who cleared a single incident HPV16 infection within 12 months without developing precancer or cancer. Cases and controls were matched on age within five years and on year of sample collection. Cases had a median age of roughly 35 years compared with 38 to 40 for controls, and baseline characteristics showed no significant differences between the groups. The research as a whole found: By combining richness with V gene abundances, random forest classifiers separated cases from controls with an estimated AUC of about 0.86. TCR repertoire richness was significantly higher in CIN3+ cases than in controls across sequencing depths, while evenness did not differ. The cross-sectional design could not show whether associations preceded infection or resulted from it; effector/memory subsets and HPV-specific T cells were not isolated. Because T-cell numbers per sample were unknown, differences in richness could reflect varying T-cell content rather than repertoire biology. Lower TRBV6-7 relative abundance was observed in cases than in controls (approximately 0.1% versus 0.16%; Bonferroni P = 0.0008).

Concerning this clone itself: Its antigen remains unidentified. The read stops 3 residues short of the end of the CDR3; the missing end is completed from the germline J gene.

Every participant had a single incident cervical HPV16 infection, and prevalent HPV16 infections were excluded. Cervical HPV DNA was detected with MY09/MY11 PCR, and genotyping was done by dot-blot hybridization. Fifteen mL of heparinized blood were centrifuged, and the buffy coat was aliquoted, frozen at -30°C, then stored at -80°C. QIAGEN kits were used to extract genomic DNA from buffy coat specimens. The cysteine opens and the phenylalanine closes a CDR3 of 13 amino acids. The 30 bases shown cover part of the CDR3, and their frame starts at base 1. For CDR1 and CDR2, the germline V gene (reference sequence) lists LNHDA and SQIVND. V is cut by 4 bases and J by 5 bases, and the space between the germline ends is 9 bases. TCR beta CDR3 regions were amplified by multiplex PCR using the immunoSEQ assay from an average of roughly 1,100 ng genomic DNA per sample. Primer bias was corrected in the assay by using a complete synthetic TCR repertoire to establish an amplification baseline. The amplicons were sequenced on the Illumina platform. On the authors' methods: Sequences were error-corrected by clustering with frequency ratios and a modified nearest-neighbor algorithm and were then analyzed in the immunoSEQ Analyzer with IMGT gene definitions. At each rarefaction depth, TCR richness and evenness were averaged across 20 rarefaction repeats, and samples with fewer sequences than that depth were excluded. Wilcoxon rank sum tests with FDR correction were used to compare relative abundances of V, D and J genes between the groups. In the blinded duplicates, the intraclass correlation was nearly 96% for TCR richness and averaged about 79% across 60 to 70 gene segments. TCRdb provides this immuneACCESS table in a form limited to in-frame rearrangements. Some clones are lacking; in checked studies, under half of them reflect an unresolved V gene, and why the rest are absent is not known. Clone size and V and J calls were adopted from that table, with D and trimming inferred from the DNA. The sample table on file contains 31,000 or so clones. The ten most abundant clones make up roughly 4% of the sample.

The specimen was blood buffy coat. The chain is encoded by TRBV19 joined to TRBJ1-5; no D gene is confidently identified. The clonotype comes from a woman aged 18-69 years with a cervical HPV16 infection that either progressed to CIN3+ or cleared (not recorded which). The CDR3 DNA, read in part, is TGTGCCAGTAGTAGCCAAACGGATCAGCCC. Its translation reads: CASSSQTDQP. The full CDR3 protein is CASSSQTDQPQHF.